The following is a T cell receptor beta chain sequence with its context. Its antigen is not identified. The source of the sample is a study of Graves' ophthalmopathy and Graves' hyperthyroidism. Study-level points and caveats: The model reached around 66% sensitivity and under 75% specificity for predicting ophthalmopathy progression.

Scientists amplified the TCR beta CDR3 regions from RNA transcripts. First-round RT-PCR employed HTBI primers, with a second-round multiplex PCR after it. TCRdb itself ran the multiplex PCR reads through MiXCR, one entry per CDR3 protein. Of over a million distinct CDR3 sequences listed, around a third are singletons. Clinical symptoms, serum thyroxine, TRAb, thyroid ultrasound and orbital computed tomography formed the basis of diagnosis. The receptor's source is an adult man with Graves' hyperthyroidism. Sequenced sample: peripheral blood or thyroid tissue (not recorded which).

CDR3: CASRLGRKNNQPQHF. The CDR3, as DNA: TGTGCCAGCAGATTAGGACGGAAGAACAATCAGCCCCAGCATTTT. The gene calls are TRBV2 and TRBJ1-5; the D is unclear. The V end lost 6 bases, the J end lost 3 bases, and 15 bases lay between the germline ends. This CDR3 spans 15 amino acids. The germline V gene has CDR1 SNHLY and CDR2 FYNNEI.